A single sample is the source of the 26 T cell receptor beta chains below, sequenced in a study of blood T cell repertoires in COVID-19. The protocol was immunoSEQ multiplex PCR, while the TCRdb copy is restricted to in-frame clones and leaves out a portion. The sample yields 200,000 to 250,000 clones, about 85% seen once. The sequenced sample was peripheral blood. Source of these receptors: a woman between 45 and 65 years old with COVID-19, enrolled during active disease.

The chain links TRBV9 to TRBJ2-1; D perhaps matches TRBD2 (5 bases). The CDR3 runs 19 residues. Per the germline V gene, CDR1 is SGDLS and CDR2 is YYNGEE. Trimming took 2 bases from V and 0 from J, leaving 21 bases between them. CDR3 loop: CASSVAPGLASGSYNEQFF. CDR3 nucleotides: TGTGCCAGCAGCGTTGCCCCTGGTCTCGCCAGCGGCTCCTACAATGAGCAGTTCTTC.

This clone was observed a single time. This chain links TRBV6-1 with TRBJ2-3, with 13 bases identical to TRBD2. Germline trimming cut 3 bases from V and 6 bases from J; bases unmatched to any gene: 12. In germline, CDR1 is MNHNS, CDR2 SASEGT. CDR3 size: 18 residues. In DNA form, the CDR3 reads TGTGCCAGCAGTGATGGGGGACTAGCGGGGTCTCCAGGGGATACGCAGTATTTT. Translated: CASSDGGLAGSPGDTQYF.

This chain links TRBV7-6 with TRBJ2-2, with 7 bases that match TRBD2. Looked up from germline, CDR1 is SGHVS and CDR2 is FNYEAQ. This CDR3 has 17 residues. V lost 0 bases to trimming and J lost 3 bases; unmatched junction nucleotides: 7. CDR3 nucleotides: TGTGCCAGCAGCTTAGCGCGGGGGACCGGGGACACCGGGGAGCTGTTTTTT. As protein: CASSLARGTGDTGELFF.

There are many counts of this clone. The chain employs TRBV5-6 and TRBJ2-7, with no clear D. Germline V gene data show CDR1 as SGHDT and CDR2 as YYEEEE. The CDR3 length is 15 residues. Trimming removed 3 bases at V and 3 bases at J, with 16 bases between. The CDR3 spells CASSSQAGSYYEQYV. The CDR3, as DNA: TGTGCCAGCAGCTCTCAGGCCGGCAGTTACTACGAGCAGTACGTC.

The V and J genes are TRBV6-2 or TRBV6-3 and TRBJ2-5; possible D gene TRBD1, 5 bases. The CDR3 is made up of 15 amino acids. Trimming pared 0 bases from V and 0 bases from J, leaving 8 bases between. CDR1 is MNHEY, CDR2 SVGEGT, per germline. For the CDR3, the DNA is TGTGCCAGCAGTTACTCCCAGGGCAACCAAGAGACCCAGTACTTC. Translated: CASSYSQGNQETQYF.

The chain has TRBV19 and TRBJ1-6; 8 bases map to TRBD1. The germline gives CDR1 LNHDA, CDR2 SQIVND (reference sequence). The V and J ends lost 7 bases and 7 bases, in that order; junction bases with no gene match: 15. This CDR3 is 17 amino acids long. The CDR3 bases are TGTGCCAGTACCCGGGACAGGCCCCATGGGGCGAATTCACCCCTCCACTTT. Its translation is CASTRDRPHGANSPLHF.

The chain recombines TRBV5-1 with TRBJ1-4, with 7 bases matching TRBD1. The J segment lost 6 bases and the V segment lost 0 bases, leaving 2 bases of the junction unmatched. Germline lookup yields CDR1 SGHRS and CDR2 YFSETQ. There are 14 residues in the CDR3. CDR3 in amino acids: CASSLGGGYEKLFF. Here the CDR3 DNA reads TGCGCCAGCAGCTTGGGAGGGGGCTATGAAAAACTGTTTTTT.

The CDR3 DNA follows: TGCAGCGTTGCCTCGGACAGGGGGCCTCATGGCTACACCTTC. The encoded protein is CSVASDRGPHGYTF. The chain employs TRBV29-1 and TRBJ1-2; 11 positions agree with TRBD1. Germline values: CDR1 SQVTM, CDR2 ANQGSEA. The V and J ends lost 4 bases and 6 bases, in that order; junction bases with no gene match: 7. This CDR3 comprises 14 residues.

The chain uses TRBV5-4 and TRBJ1-2; 7 nucleotides agree with TRBD1. Germline values: CDR1 SGHNT, CDR2 YYREEE (reference sequence). This CDR3 is built from 13 residues. The V gene end was trimmed by 5 bases and the J gene end by 7 bases; junction bases not matched to a gene: 8. The CDR3 sequence is CASRPDREAGYTF. DNA for the CDR3: TGTGCCAGCAGACCTGACAGGGAAGCTGGCTACACCTTC.

The CDR3 sequence is CSVGTGFWDTEAFF. The CDR3, as DNA: TGCAGCGTTGGAACAGGGTTTTGGGACACTGAAGCTTTCTTT. This rearrangement joins TRBV29-1 to TRBJ1-1, with D possibly matching TRBD1 (6 bases). This CDR3 region has 14 residues. Germline V gives CDR1 SQVTM, CDR2 ANQGSEA. With 4 bases removed from V and 3 bases from J, the gap between germline ends came to 15 bases. Using reference TRBV29-1 and TRBJ1-1 for the parts outside the CDR3, the full variable domain is SAVISQKPSRDICQRGTSLTIQCQVDSQVTMMFWYRQQPGQSLTLIATANQGSEATYESGFVIDKFPISRPNLTFSTLTVSNMSPEDSSIYLCSVGTGFWDTEAFFGQGTRLTVV.

The genes are TRBV7-8 and TRBJ2-1, with 12 positions matching TRBD1. The CDR3 loop spans 17 amino acids. Germline lookup yields CDR1 SGHVS and CDR2 FQNEAQ. V shed 1 base, J shed 7 bases, and the junction held 8 bases outside the gene matches. The chain's CDR3 is CASSLGLGQGAENEQFF. The DNA of the CDR3 is TGTGCCAGCAGCTTAGGTTTGGGACAGGGGGCAGAGAATGAGCAGTTCTTC.

A single count supports this clone. The sample holds other DNA sequences that translate to the same CDR3. J is TRBJ2-1 and V is TRBV5-1; 7 bases match TRBD2. The CDR3 contains 15 residues. Losses at the gene ends were 2 bases for V and 0 bases for J; bases not matched to a gene: 2. Per germline, CDR1 SGHRS and CDR2 YFSETQ. CDR3 DNA sequence: TGCGCCAGCAGCTTAGGCGGGGGCTCCTACAATGAGCAGTTCTTC. This translates into CASSLGGGSYNEQFF.

This rearrangement joins TRBV5-1 to TRBJ1-1, with no clear D. Germline V CDR1 and CDR2: SGHRS, YFSETQ. The CDR3 has 15 residues. Trimming pared 0 bases from V and 4 bases from J, leaving 13 bases between. The CDR3 loop is CASSLDGSSTTEAFF. For the CDR3, the DNA is TGCGCCAGCAGCTTGGATGGTAGCTCCACCACTGAAGCTTTCTTT. The full variable domain, with the rest looked up from reference TRBV5-1 and TRBJ1-1, is KAGVTQTPRYLIKTRGQQVTLSCSPISGHRSVSWYQQTPGQGLQFLFEYFSETQRNKGNFPGRFSGRQFSNSRSEMNVSTLELGDSALYLCASSLDGSSTTEAFFGQGTRLTVV.

The chain links TRBV30 to TRBJ1-6; TRBD1 aligns across 8 bases. Trimming removed 4 bases from V and 7 bases from J; junction bases left unmatched: 9. The CDR3 sequence is 15 residues long. In germline, CDR1 is GTSNPN, CDR2 SVGIG (reference sequence). The CDR3 is CAWTPGQGVNSPLHF. In DNA, the CDR3 is TGTGCCTGGACCCCCGGACAGGGAGTAAATTCACCCCTCCACTTT.

The CDR3 nucleotides read TGTGCCAGCAGCAGACAGGGAACCTACGAGCAGTACTTC. Protein: CASSRQGTYEQYF. This chain uses TRBV2 with TRBJ2-7, with 7 bases identical to TRBD1. This CDR3 spans 13 amino acids. Losses at the gene ends were 6 bases for V and 2 bases for J; bases not matched to a gene: 4. Germline CDR1 reads SNHLY; CDR2 reads FYNNEI.

J is TRBJ2-7 and V is TRBV6-5, with TRBD1 matching 7 bases. The V gene end was trimmed by 5 bases and the J gene end by 4 bases; junction bases not matched to a gene: 5. The CDR3 contains 13 residues. Germline loops: CDR1 MNHEY, CDR2 SVGAGI. The CDR3, as DNA: TGTGCCAGCAGTCAGACAGGGAATTACGAGCAGTACGTC. Its protein is CASSQTGNYEQYV.

V gene TRBV2 combines with J gene TRBJ1-1, with D uncertain. V was trimmed by 6 bases and J by 8 bases, leaving 10 bases between them. The CDR3 extends over 11 amino acids. Germline V CDR1 and CDR2: SNHLY, FYNNEI. In DNA form, the CDR3 reads TGTGCCAGCAGGCCCTGGGAGGAAGCTTTCTTT. Translating it yields CASRPWEEAFF.

The CDR3: CASSQDRGRDTQYF. The CDR3 region has the DNA TGTGCCAGCAGCCAGGACAGGGGACGTGATACGCAGTATTTT. V gene TRBV5-6 combines with J gene TRBJ2-3; 9 bases agree with TRBD1. This CDR3 has 14 residues. Germline V gives CDR1 SGHDT, CDR2 YYEEEE. Unmatched junction bases numbered 6, after V lost 4 bases and J lost 6 bases.

The chain combines TRBV11-2 with TRBJ2-2; TRBD2 agrees at 7 bases. The CDR3 loop spans 16 amino acids. With V trimmed by 8 bases and J by 3 bases, 12 bases remained unmatched. CDR1 SGHAT and CDR2 FQNNGV come from the germline V gene. In DNA form, the CDR3 reads TGTGCCAGCTCCCCCTTGGGGGGGAGACACACCGGGGAGCTGTTTTTT. It translates to CASSPLGGRHTGELFF. Full variable domain (missing parts from reference TRBV11-2 and TRBJ2-2): EAGVAQSPRYKIIEKRQSVAFWCNPISGHATLYWYQQILGQGPKLLIQFQNNGVVDDSQLPKDRFSAERLKGVDSTLKIQPAKLEDSAVYLCASSPLGGRHTGELFFGEGSRLTVL.

The chain recombines TRBV27 with TRBJ1-2, with D tentatively TRBD1 (6 bases). The germline gives CDR1 MNHEY, CDR2 SMNVEV (reference sequence). The CDR3 has 13 amino acids. V lost 2 bases and J 6 bases, leaving 10 bases between the germline ends. The CDR3 nucleotides read TGTGCCAGCAGTTTAGGGGGGGCGGATGGCTACACCTTC. Translation: CASSLGGADGYTF.

CDR3 region: CASSSGFPGLAGESTDTQYF. The CDR3 DNA follows: TGCGCCAGCAGCTCAGGGTTCCCGGGACTAGCGGGGGAAAGCACAGATACGCAGTATTTT. This rearrangement joins TRBV5-1 to TRBJ2-3; 14 nucleotides match TRBD2. The CDR3 runs to 20 residues. Germline values: CDR1 SGHRS, CDR2 YFSETQ. J lost 0 bases, V lost 3 bases, and 12 bases had no gene match.

The V gene is TRBV19, the J gene TRBJ1-6; D gene uncertain. CDR1 is LNHDA and CDR2 is SQIVND in the germline V gene (reference sequence). V was clipped by 4 bases and J by 0 bases, with 13 bases between them. The CDR3 contains 17 residues. The CDR3 loop is CASSTTVLSSYNSPLHF. In DNA, the CDR3 is TGTGCCAGTAGTACCACAGTATTGAGCTCCTATAATTCACCCCTCCACTTT.

This clone was found once. The rearrangement joins TRBV2 to TRBJ1-1; D is unresolved. Looked up from germline, CDR1 is SNHLY and CDR2 is FYNNEI. This CDR3 is 11 amino acids long. Trimming removed 3 bases at V and 7 bases at J, with 6 bases between. The DNA for the CDR3 is TGTGCCAGCAGTGAGGGAGGTGAAGCTTTCTTT. Amino acid sequence: CASSEGGEAFF.

This sequence joins TRBV20-1 and TRBJ2-3; 9 bases map to TRBD2. The CDR3 sequence is 15 residues long. V was clipped by 3 bases and J by 2 bases; unmatched bases: 6. The V gene's germline CDR1 is DFQATT and CDR2 SNEGSKA (reference sequence). The CDR3 nucleotides are TGCAGTGCTAGTGGTCGGACTAGCGCCACAGATACGCAGTATTTT. It yields the protein CSASGRTSATDTQYF.

The chain joins TRBV9 to TRBJ1-5, with 7 bases identical to TRBD1. Germline CDR1 SGDLS, CDR2 YYNGEE. The CDR3 is made up of 14 amino acids. The V gene end was trimmed by 3 bases and the J gene end by 3 bases; junction bases not matched to a gene: 3. The CDR3 bases are TGTGCCAGCAGCGCAGGGGGTTCCAATCAGCCCCAGCATTTT. This codes for CASSAGGSNQPQHF. Combining the CDR3 with reference TRBV9 and TRBJ1-5 gives the whole variable domain DSGVTQTPKHLITATGQRVTLRCSPRSGDLSVYWYQQSLDQGLQFLIQYYNGEERAKGNILERFSAQQFPDLHSELNLSSLELGDSALYFCASSAGGSNQPQHFGDGTRLSIL.

The rearrangement links TRBV3-1 (or the pseudogene TRBV3-2) to TRBJ1-6, with D tentatively TRBD1 (6 bases). V was cut by 3 bases and J by 8 bases, with 11 bases left in between. The V gene's germline CDR1 is LGHDT and CDR2 YNNKEL (reference sequence). CDR3 length: 14 residues. The CDR3 here is CASSHRQDYSPLHF. In nucleotides, the CDR3 is TGTGCCAGCAGCCATCGACAGGACTATTCACCCCTCCACTTT.